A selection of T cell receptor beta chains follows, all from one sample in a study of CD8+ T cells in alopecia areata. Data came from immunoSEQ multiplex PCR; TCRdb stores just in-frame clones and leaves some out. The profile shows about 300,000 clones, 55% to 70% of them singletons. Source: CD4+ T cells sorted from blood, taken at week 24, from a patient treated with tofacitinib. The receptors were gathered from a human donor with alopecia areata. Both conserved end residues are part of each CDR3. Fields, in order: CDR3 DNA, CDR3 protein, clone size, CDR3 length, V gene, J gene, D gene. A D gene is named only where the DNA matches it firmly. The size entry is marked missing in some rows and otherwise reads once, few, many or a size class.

TGTGCCAGCAGCCCAAGGGCGGGGAGCCTACGCTCGAACACCGGGGAGCTGTTTTTT	CASSPRAGSLRSNTGELFF	NA	19	TRBV7-8	TRBJ2-2	NA
TGTGCCAGCAGCTTGTGGGACAGCGTCCTCTCCTTC	CASSLWDSVLSF	NA	12	TRBV5-6	TRBJ1-2	TRBD1
TGTGCCAGCAGCGCGGGACTAGCGGGGACCGGGGAGCTGTTTTTT	CASSAGLAGTGELFF	few	15	TRBV7-2	TRBJ2-2	TRBD2
TGTGCCAGCAGCTTCACAGGGGCGTCATACGAGCAGTACTTC	CASSFTGASYEQYF	NA	14	TRBV7-9	TRBJ2-7	TRBD1
TGCGCCAGCAGCTCACAGGGGATGACTAGTTCCGGGGAGCTGTTTTTT	CASSSQGMTSSGELFF	NA	16	TRBV5-1	TRBJ2-2	NA
TGCAGTGCTAGGGACCAAGAGACCCAGTACTTC	CSARDQETQYF	NA	11	TRBV20-1	TRBJ2-5	NA
TGTGCCACCAGCATCGGGGGCCACCAAGAGACCCAGTACTTC	CATSIGGHQETQYF	few	14	TRBV15	TRBJ2-5	NA
TGTGCCTGGAGAACCCTAGCGGGGATATACAATGAGCAGTTCTTC	CAWRTLAGIYNEQFF	NA	15	TRBV30	TRBJ2-1	TRBD2
TGTGCCAGCAGTTTTGGGTCCAGCACAGATACGCAGTATTTT	CASSFGSSTDTQYF	NA	14	TRBV27	TRBJ2-3	NA
TGTGCCAGCAGCTTAGGGCTTAGGGGGAAAGGCTACAATGAGCAGTTCTTC	CASSLGLRGKGYNEQFF	NA	17	TRBV11-2	TRBJ2-1	NA